This T cell receptor beta chain is drawn from a study of blood T cell repertoires in COVID-19. Turning to the study itself: Italy, Spain and the United States were the sources of the convalescent and acute COVID-19 samples. Sources were T cells, B-cell-depleted T cells, or PBMCs; the material itself was cDNA or gDNA.

In the study's own analysis: Amplification from reference gene primers served as the basis for estimated nucleated cell counts. This table comes from immunoSEQ multiplex PCR, and its TCRdb copy is limited to in-frame clones, with some not included. D and trimming come from the DNA, and the V and J calls and clone size come from that table. The sample lists roughly 150,000 clones; roughly nine tenths were seen once. The ends were cut back, 5 bases at V and 3 bases at J, with 19 bases in the middle. Germline-derived CDR1 and CDR2 are LGHDT and YNNKEL (reference sequence). The CDR3 consists of 16 residues.

The sequenced sample consisted of peripheral blood. The chain couples TRBV3-1 (or the pseudogene TRBV3-2) to TRBJ1-1, with D possibly being TRBD1 (5 bases). This TCR was recovered from a woman aged 70-85 years with acute or convalescent COVID-19. The DNA of the CDR3 is TGTGCCAGCAGCTACGGGGAGGGGCTTTGGTACACTGAAGCTTTCTTT. Residues: CASSYGEGLWYTEAFF.